A single sample gave rise to the 4 T cell receptor beta chains below, sequenced in a study of tumor and adjacent non-tumor tissue in lung cancer. TCRbeta libraries were built with three rounds of nested PCR, modified from ARM-PCR. TCRdb redid the calling of the multiplex PCR reads with MiXCR, one entry per CDR3 protein. The repertoire consists of about 140,000 distinct CDR3 sequences, with about 71% occurring once and the leading ten covering 18%. The template was RNA from unsorted bulk tissue. The sequenced sample consisted of lung tumor tissue. Receptors were obtained from a man aged 55 to 70 with small cell lung cancer.

Regarding this clonotype: A read error is likely, as this CDR3 ends without the conserved phenylalanine or tryptophan. No DNA is shown, since the ends of the CDR3 on it are uncertain; the CDR3 is the one TCRdb lists. This chain uses TRBV13 with TRBJ1-2. The germline V gene has CDR1 PRHDT and CDR2 FYEKMQ (reference sequence). The CDR3 sequence runs 12 residues, both termini included. The CDR3: CASSLGYYCCTL.

As for this clonotype: The missing conserved phenylalanine or tryptophan at the end of this CDR3 makes a read error likely. The chain joins TRBV12-3 or TRBV12-4 to TRBJ2-7; possible D gene TRBD2, 7 bases. CDR3 length: 14 amino acids. V shed 3 bases and J shed 3 bases, with 12 bases lying between them. The CDR3 DNA reads TGTGCCAGCAGTTTGACAGCGGGACACTACGAGCAGTACTCC. It specifies CASSLTAGHYEQYS.

For this clonotype: This sequence may be a read error, since a much larger clone differs from it by one base. The chain joins TRBV20-1 to TRBJ1-1; D remains unclear. CDR1 is DFQATT, CDR2 SNEGSKA, per germline (reference sequence). The CDR3 sequence is 13 residues long. This CDR3 reads CSANGLLNTKAFF. The CDR3 DNA reads TGCAGTGCTAACGGACTGCTGAACACTAAAGCTTTCTTT.

The chain employs TRBV6-1 and TRBJ1-5; TRBD1 aligns across 8 bases. The CDR3 totals 15 residues. CDR1 is MNHNS, CDR2 SASEGT, per germline. Losses at the gene ends were 1 base for V and 12 bases for J; bases not matched to a gene: 11. CDR3 sequence (DNA): TGTGCCAGCAGTGAAGTACAGGGGGGAGTCAAGCTCCAGCATTTT. As protein: CASSEVQGGVKLQHF.